The clone carrying this T cell receptor (beta chain) was seen a handful of times. Antigen: not known. Losses at the gene ends were 7 bases for V and 5 bases for J; bases not matched to a gene: 7. This CDR3 spans 15 amino acids. These data are taken from a study of CD8 T cells in ankylosing spondylitis. Regarding the study as a whole: What appeared characteristic of ankylosing spondylitis blood was a TCR beta motif of under 10 highly homologous variants. Earlier authors reported some of these motif variants in reactive arthritis synovial fluid and blood. In peripheral blood, disease-linked CD8+ clones occurred at relatively low frequencies.

The TCR beta libraries were generated through quantitative 5'-RACE incorporating molecular barcodes. TCRdb reprocessed the 5' RACE reads with MiXCR, giving one entry per CDR3 protein. The sample lists nearly 250,000 distinct CDR3 sequences, roughly 32% occurring once. This sequence originates from a male donor with ankylosing spondylitis or in good health (not recorded which). The chain combines TRBV12-3 or TRBV12-4 with TRBJ2-1; TRBD2 matches 11 bases. The sequencing sample was made of blood, either unsorted or a sorted T cell fraction (not recorded which). The CDR3 coding sequence is TGTGCCAGCACCCATAGCGGGGGGGTCCACAATGAGCAGTTCTTC. This gives the protein CASTHSGGVHNEQFF.